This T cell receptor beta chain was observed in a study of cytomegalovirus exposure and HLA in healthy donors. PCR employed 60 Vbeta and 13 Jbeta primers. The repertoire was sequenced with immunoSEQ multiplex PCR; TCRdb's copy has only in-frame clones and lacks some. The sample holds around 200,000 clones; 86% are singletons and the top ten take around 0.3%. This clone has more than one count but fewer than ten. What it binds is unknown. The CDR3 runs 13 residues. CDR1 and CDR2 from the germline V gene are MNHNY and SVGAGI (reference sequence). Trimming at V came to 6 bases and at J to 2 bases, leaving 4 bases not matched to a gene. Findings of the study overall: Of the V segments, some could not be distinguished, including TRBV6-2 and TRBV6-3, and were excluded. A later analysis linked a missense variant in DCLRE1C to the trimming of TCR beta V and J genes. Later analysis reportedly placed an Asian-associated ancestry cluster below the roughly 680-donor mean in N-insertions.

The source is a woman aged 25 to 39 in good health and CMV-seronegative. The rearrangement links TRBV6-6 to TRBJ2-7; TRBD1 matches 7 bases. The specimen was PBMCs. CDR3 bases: TGTGCCAGCAGCATGACAGGGACCTACGAGCAGTACTTC. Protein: CASSMTGTYEQYF.